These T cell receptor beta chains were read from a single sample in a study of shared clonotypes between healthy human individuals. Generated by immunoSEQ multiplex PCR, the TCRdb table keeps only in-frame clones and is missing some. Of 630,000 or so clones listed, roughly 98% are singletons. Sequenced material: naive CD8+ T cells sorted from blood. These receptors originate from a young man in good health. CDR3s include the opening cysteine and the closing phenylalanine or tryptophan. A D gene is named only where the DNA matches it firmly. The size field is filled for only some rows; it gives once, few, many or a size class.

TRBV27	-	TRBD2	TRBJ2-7	TGTGCCAGCAGTTTAGGGGTTAGCGGGGGATCCCAATACGAGCAGTACTTC	CASSLGVSGGSQYEQYF
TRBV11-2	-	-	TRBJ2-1	TGTGCCAGCACCCAAGGTGCTAGCGACTCCTACAATGAGCAGTTCTTC	CASTQGASDSYNEQFF
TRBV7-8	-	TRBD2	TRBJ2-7	TGTGCCAGCAGCCTGCGCGGGGGGACCTCCTACGAGCAGTACTTC	CASSLRGGTSYEQYF
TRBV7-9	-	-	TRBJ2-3	TGTGCCAGCGCGGCAGGCGACGCCGATACGCAGTATTTT	CASAAGDADTQYF
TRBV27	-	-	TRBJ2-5	TGTGCCAGCAGTTTAAGACAGACGAGCCAAGAGACCCAGTACTTC	CASSLRQTSQETQYF
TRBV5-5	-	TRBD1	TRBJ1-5	TGTGCCAGCAGCTCCGAACAGGGGACTCAGCCCCAGCATTTT	CASSSEQGTQPQHF
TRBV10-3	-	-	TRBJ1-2	TGTGCCATCAAGGATGGAACCTATGGCTACACCTTC	CAIKDGTYGYTF
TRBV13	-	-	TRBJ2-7	TGTGCCAGCAGTCGACAAGCCTCCCTCGAGCAGTACTTC	CASSRQASLEQYF
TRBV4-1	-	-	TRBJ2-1	TGCGCCAGCAGCCAAGGAGTGACTATGGAGCAGTTCTTC	CASSQGVTMEQFF
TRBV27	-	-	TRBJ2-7	TGTGCCAGCACCAAACTAGGGGAAGGCGAGCAGTACTTC	CASTKLGEGEQYF
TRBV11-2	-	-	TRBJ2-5	TGTGCCAGCACCTCATTGCGCGCAGCGGGGACCCAGTACTTC	CASTSLRAAGTQYF
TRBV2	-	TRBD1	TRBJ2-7	TGTGCCAGCAGTGAGTTCCCGACAGGGGGAACCTACGAGCAGTACTTC	CASSEFPTGGTYEQYF
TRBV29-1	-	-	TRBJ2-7	TGCAGCGTTGTTCGCGGGTCGTCCTACGAGCAGTACTTC	CSVVRGSSYEQYF
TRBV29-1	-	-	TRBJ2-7	TGCAGCGTTGGGCCATCTAAGAGCTACGAGCAGTACTTC	CSVGPSKSYEQYF
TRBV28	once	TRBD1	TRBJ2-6	TGTGCCAGCAGTTTGCGGGACAGGGGGCGTCCCGACTCTGGGGCCAACGTCCTGACTTTC	CASSLRDRGRPDSGANVLTF
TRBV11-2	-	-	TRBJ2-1	TGTGCCAGCAGCTTATCTGGTTACGACAATGAGCAGTTCTTC	CASSLSGYDNEQFF
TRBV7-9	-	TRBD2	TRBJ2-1	TGTGCCAGCAGCTTTAGCTCTAGCGGGTTATACAATGAGCAGTTCTTC	CASSFSSSGLYNEQFF
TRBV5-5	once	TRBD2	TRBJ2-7	TGTGCCAGCAGCCCCCCTTTAGCGGGAGGCGAGCAGTACTTC	CASSPPLAGGEQYF
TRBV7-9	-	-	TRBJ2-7	TGTGCCAGCAGCCCGCAATACGAGCAGTACTTC	CASSPQYEQYF
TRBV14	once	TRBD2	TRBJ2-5	TGTGCCAGCAGCCACTTAGTCGGACTAGCGGGAGTCAGGGAGACCCAGTACTTC	CASSHLVGLAGVRETQYF
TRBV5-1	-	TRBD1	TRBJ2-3	TGCGCCAGCAGCTCAGGACAGGGCCGATTCGTGGATACGCAGTATTTT	CASSSGQGRFVDTQYF
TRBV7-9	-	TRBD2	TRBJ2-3	TGTGCCAGCACGGGACTAGCGGGAGTCCAGGGTACGCAGTATTTT	CASTGLAGVQGTQYF
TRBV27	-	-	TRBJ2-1	TGTGCCAGCAGTTTATGGCCAGGGGAAAGCAATGAGCAGTTCTTC	CASSLWPGESNEQFF
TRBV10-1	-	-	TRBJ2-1	TGCGCCAGCAGTGAGTATGGGGCCCCCTACAATGAGCAGTTCTTC	CASSEYGAPYNEQFF
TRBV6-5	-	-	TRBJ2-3	TGTGCCTGCGGATGGACCAGCACAGATACGCAGTATTTT	CACGWTSTDTQYF
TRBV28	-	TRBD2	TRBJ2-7	TGTGCCAGCAGTCAGCGGGACTACCTCTACGAGCAGTACTTC	CASSQRDYLYEQYF
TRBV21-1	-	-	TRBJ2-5	TGTGCCAGCAGCAAAGCGGGGTTCCAAGAGACCCAGTACTTC	CASSKAGFQETQYF
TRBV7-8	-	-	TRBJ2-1	TGTGCCAGCGGTCGCATCTCCTACAATGAGCAGTTCTTC	CASGRISYNEQFF
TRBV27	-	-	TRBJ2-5	TGTGCCAGCAGTGCCCTAGCCGCCCAAGAGACCCAGTACTTC	CASSALAAQETQYF
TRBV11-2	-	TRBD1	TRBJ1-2	TGTGCCAGCAGCTTGGGCACAGGGGGCTATGGCTACACCTTC	CASSLGTGGYGYTF
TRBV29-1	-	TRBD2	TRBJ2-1	TGCAGCGTTGATCTGGGGACTAGCTCCTACAATGAGCAGTTCTTC	CSVDLGTSSYNEQFF